This T cell receptor beta chain stems from a study of blood T cell repertoires in COVID-19. Turning to the study itself: Samples taken during acute and convalescent COVID-19 were collected in the United States, Italy and Spain.

This CDR3 comprises 15 residues. V gave up 0 bases and J gave up 0 bases, with 6 bases separating them. The germline CDR1 and CDR2 sequences are LNHDA and SQIVND (reference sequence). With regard to this clone: Other DNA sequences in the sample encode the same CDR3.

Method: immunoSEQ multiplex PCR; TCRdb's copy keeps in-frame clones and lacks some. Here the sample spans approximately 400,000 clones, roughly nine tenths being singletons. The receptor was isolated from a woman in her 40s who had been exposed to COVID-19. The chain combines TRBV19 with TRBJ2-1; no clear D. The sequencing input was PBMCs or T cells enriched from blood (not recorded which). CDR3 DNA: TGTGCCAGTAGTATAGACAGAAGCTCCTACAATGAGCAGTTCTTC. This translates into CASSIDRSSYNEQFF.